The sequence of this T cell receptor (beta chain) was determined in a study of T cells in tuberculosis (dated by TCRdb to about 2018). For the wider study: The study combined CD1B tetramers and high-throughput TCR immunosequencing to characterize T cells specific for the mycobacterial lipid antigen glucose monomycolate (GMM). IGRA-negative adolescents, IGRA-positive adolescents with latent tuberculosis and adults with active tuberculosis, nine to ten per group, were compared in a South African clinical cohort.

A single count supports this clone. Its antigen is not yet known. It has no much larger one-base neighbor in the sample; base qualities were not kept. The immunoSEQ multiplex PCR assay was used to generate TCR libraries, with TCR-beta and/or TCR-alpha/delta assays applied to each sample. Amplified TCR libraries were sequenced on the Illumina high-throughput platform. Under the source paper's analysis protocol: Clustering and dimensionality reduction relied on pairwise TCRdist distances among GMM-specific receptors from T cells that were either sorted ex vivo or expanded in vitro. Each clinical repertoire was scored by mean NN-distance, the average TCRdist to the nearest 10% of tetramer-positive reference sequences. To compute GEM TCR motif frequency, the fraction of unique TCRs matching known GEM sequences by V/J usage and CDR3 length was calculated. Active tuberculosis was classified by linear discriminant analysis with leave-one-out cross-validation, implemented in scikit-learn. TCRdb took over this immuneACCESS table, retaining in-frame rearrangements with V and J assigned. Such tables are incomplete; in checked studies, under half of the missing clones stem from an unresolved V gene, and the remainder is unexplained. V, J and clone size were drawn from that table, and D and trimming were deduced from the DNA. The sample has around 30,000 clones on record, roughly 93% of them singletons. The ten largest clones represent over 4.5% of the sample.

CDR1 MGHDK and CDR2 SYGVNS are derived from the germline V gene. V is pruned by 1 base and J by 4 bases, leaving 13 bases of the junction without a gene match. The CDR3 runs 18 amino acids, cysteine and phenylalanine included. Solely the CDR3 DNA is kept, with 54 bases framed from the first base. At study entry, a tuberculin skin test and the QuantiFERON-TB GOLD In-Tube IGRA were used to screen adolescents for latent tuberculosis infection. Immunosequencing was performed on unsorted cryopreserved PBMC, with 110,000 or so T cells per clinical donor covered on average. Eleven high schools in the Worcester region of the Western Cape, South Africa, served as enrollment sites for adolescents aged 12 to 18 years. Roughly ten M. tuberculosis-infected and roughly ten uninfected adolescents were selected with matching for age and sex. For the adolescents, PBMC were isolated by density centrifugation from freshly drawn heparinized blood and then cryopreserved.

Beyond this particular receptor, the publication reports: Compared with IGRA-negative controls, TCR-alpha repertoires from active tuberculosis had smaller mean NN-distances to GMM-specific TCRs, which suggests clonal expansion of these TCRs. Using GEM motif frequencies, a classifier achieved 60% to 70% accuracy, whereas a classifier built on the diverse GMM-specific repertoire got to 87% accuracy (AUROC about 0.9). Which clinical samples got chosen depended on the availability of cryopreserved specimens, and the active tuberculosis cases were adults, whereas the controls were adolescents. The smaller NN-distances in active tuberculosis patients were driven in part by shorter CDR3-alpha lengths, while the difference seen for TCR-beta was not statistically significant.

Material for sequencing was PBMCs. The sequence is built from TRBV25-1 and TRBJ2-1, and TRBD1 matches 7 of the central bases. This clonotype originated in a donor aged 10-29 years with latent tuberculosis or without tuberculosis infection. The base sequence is TGTGCCAGCAGTGAATCCTCACTGAGACAGGGAACGTACAATGAGCAGTTCTTC. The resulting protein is CASSESSLRQGTYNEQFF.